The present TCR beta chain was sequenced within a study of T-cell reconstitution after alpha-beta-depleted transplantation in children. As it was prepared, the TCRbeta library received unique molecular identifiers. TCRdb reprocessed the PCR reads via MiXCR and lists one record per CDR3 protein. This sample has approximately 200,000 distinct CDR3 sequences; more than 12% occur once, and the top ten carry about 13%. CDR1 and CDR2 from the germline V gene are SGHRS and YFSETQ. This CDR3 spans 16 amino acids. V shed 5 bases, J shed 2 bases, and the junction held 10 bases outside the gene matches. The table lists this clonotype with many counts.

The clonotype was recovered from a human donor who donated a stem cell graft to a child with acute lymphoblastic leukemia. The starting material was PBMCs from the stem cell graft donor, obtained from the stem cell graft. The rearrangement uses TRBV5-1 and TRBJ2-1, with TRBD2 matching over 7 bases. CDR3 sequence reads: CASSLEWGRAYNEQFF. The CDR3 region has the DNA TGCGCCAGCAGTCTGGAGTGGGGGAGGGCCTACAATGAGCAGTTCTTC.